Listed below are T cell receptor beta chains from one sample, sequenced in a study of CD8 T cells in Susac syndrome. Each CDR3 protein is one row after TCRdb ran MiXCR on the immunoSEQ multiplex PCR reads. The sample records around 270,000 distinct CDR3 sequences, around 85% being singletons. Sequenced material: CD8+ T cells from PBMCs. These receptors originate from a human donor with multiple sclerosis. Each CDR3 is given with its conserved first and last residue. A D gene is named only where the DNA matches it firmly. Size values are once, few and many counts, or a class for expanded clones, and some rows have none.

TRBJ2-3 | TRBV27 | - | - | TGTGCCAGCAGTATAGCCTCAGGCACAGATACGCAGTATTTT | CASSIASGTDTQYF
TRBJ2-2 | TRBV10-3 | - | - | TGTGCCATCAGCCCCGTAACCGGGGAGCTGTTTTTT | CAISPVTGELFF
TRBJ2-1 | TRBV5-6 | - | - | TGTGCCAGCAGCTTGGAAATGGATTACAATGAGCAGTTCTTC | CASSLEMDYNEQFF
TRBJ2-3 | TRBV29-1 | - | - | TGCAGCGTCGAGGGGCCAGATACGCAGTATTTT | CSVEGPDTQYF
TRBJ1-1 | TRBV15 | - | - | TGTGCCACCAGCAGAAAGGACGGGAACACTGAAGCTTTCTTT | CATSRKDGNTEAFF
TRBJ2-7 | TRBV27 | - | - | TGTGCCAGCACCACAATTGGTGAGGGGAAGCTCTCCTACGAGCAGTACTTC | CASTTIGEGKLSYEQYF
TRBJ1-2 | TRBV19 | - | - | TGTGCCAGTAGTATAGGCAGGGGACTGGACGGCTACACCTTC | CASSIGRGLDGYTF
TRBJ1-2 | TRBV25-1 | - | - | TGTGCCAGCAGTGAATATATTAGTGTCGAGGGAGGGTCTGGCTACACCTTC | CASSEYISVEGGSGYTF
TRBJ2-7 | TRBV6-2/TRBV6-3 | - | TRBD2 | TGTGCCAGCAGTTATACTAGCGGGAGAGGCGAGCAGTACTTC | CASSYTSGRGEQYF
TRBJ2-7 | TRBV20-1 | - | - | TGCAGTGCTAGTTGGTTTTACCCCTACGAGCAGTACTTC | CSASWFYPYEQYF
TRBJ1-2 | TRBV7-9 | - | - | TGTGCCAGCAGCTTAACTTCGGACAGCGACGTCTATGGCTACACCTTC | CASSLTSDSDVYGYTF
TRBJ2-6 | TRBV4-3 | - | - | TGCGCCAGCAGCCAAGATTCAGTCGGCTCTGGGGCCAACGTCCTGACTTTC | CASSQDSVGSGANVLTF
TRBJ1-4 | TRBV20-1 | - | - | TGCAGTGCTAGAGATCTATTCCTTGCAACTAATGAAAAACTGTTTTTT | CSARDLFLATNEKLFF
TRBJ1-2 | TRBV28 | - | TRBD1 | TGTGCCAGCAGCCCTACGACAGGGCACGTCGACTATGGCTACACCTTC | CASSPTTGHVDYGYTF
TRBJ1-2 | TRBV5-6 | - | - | TGTGCCAGCAGCTTGGCCCAGGGGACTACCCATGGCTACACCTTC | CASSLAQGTTHGYTF
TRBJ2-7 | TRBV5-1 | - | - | TGCGCCAGCAGCTTGGGTGGCAGCCGTACCTACGAGCAGTACTTC | CASSLGGSRTYEQYF
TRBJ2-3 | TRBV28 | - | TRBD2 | TGTGCCGCGGCCGGCGGGAGGGCGACAGATACGCAGTATTTT | CAAAGGRATDTQYF
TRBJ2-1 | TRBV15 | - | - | TGTGCCACCAGCAGAGCTGACAATGAGCAGTTCTTC | CATSRADNEQFF
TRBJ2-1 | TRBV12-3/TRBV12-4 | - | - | TGTGCCAGCAGCTCGGGACACCCTTCCTACAATGAGCAGTTCTTC | CASSSGHPSYNEQFF
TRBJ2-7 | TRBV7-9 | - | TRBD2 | TGTGCCAGCAGCGGGGGGACTAGCGGGAAATCCTACGAGCAGTACTTC | CASSGGTSGKSYEQYF
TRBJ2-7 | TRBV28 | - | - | TGTGCCAGCAGCCACAATACCTACGAGCAGTACTTC | CASSHNTYEQYF
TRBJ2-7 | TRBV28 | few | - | TGTGCCAGCAGTCCCCCGTCCATCTCCTACGAGCAGTACTTC | CASSPPSISYEQYF
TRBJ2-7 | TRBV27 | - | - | TGTGCCAGCAGTTTAGAATCTGGATACGAGCAGTACTTC | CASSLESGYEQYF
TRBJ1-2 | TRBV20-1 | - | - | TGCAGTGCTAGAGATCAAAGGGAGGTCTATGGCTACACCTTC | CSARDQREVYGYTF
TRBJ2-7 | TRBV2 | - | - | TGTGCCAGCCGTGACTATAACGGTGTCTCCTACGAGCAGTACTTC | CASRDYNGVSYEQYF
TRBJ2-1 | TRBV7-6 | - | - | TGTGCCAGCAGCCCCCCTCCTCCGGGCCTCTACAATGAGCAGTTCTTC | CASSPPPPGLYNEQFF
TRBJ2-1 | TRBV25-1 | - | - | TGTGCCAGCAGTGGTTCTGAGCAGTTCTTC | CASSGSEQFF
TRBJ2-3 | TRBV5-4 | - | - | TGTGCCAGCAGCTTGGATGGGTCCGCGCAGTATTTT | CASSLDGSAQYF
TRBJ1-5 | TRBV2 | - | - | TGTGCCAGCAGTGAAGCCAGAAGTCAGCCCTATCAGCCCCAGCATTTT | CASSEARSQPYQPQHF
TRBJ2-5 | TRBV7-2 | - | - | TGTGCCAGCAGCTTAAACGTGCAAGAGACCCAGTACTTC | CASSLNVQETQYF
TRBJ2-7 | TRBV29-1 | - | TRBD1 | TGCAGCGTTGAGGGGACAGGGCCTTACTCCTACGAGCAGTACTTC | CSVEGTGPYSYEQYF
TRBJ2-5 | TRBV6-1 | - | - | TGTGCCAGCACCGAAGGGCAGGGTCAAGAGACCCAGTACTTC | CASTEGQGQETQYF
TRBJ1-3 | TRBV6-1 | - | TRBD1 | TGTGCCAGCAGGCCAGGACGACAGGGGGCAAACACCATATATTTT | CASRPGRQGANTIYF
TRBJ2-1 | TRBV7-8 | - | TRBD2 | TGTGCCAGCAGCCACCCGGGGGGGATCAATGAGCAGTTCTTC | CASSHPGGINEQFF
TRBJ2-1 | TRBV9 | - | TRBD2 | TGTGCCAGCAGCGTAGCTTTTGGACTAGCGGGGGTCAACAATGAGCAGTTCTTC | CASSVAFGLAGVNNEQFF
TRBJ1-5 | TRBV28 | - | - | TGTGCCAGCAGTTTACTTTATGGTGTCGGGCAGCCCCAGCATTTT | CASSLLYGVGQPQHF
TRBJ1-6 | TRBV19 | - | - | TGTGCCAGTAGCCCCGGACTGTTTAATTCACCCCTCCACTTT | CASSPGLFNSPLHF
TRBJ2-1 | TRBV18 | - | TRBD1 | TGTGCCAGCTCATCAATACCGGGACAGGGTAACAATGAGCAGTTCTTC | CASSSIPGQGNNEQFF
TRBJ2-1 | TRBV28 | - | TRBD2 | TGTGCCAGCAGTAGTGTGGTGGCCGGCGGGAGGGCCCGAGAGCAGTTCTTC | CASSSVVAGGRAREQFF
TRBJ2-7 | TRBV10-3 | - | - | TGTGCCATCAGTTTGAGGAGCTCCTACGAGCAGTACTTC | CAISLRSSYEQYF
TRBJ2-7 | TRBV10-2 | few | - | TGCGCCAGCGCAACTCCTTACGAGCAGTACTTC | CASATPYEQYF
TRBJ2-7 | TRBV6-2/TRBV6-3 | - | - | TGTGCCAGTACGGGGTCCTCAGGAGGCGAGCAGTACTTC | CASTGSSGGEQYF
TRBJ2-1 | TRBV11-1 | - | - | TGTGCCAGCAGTCCCCTAGAGAGCAATGAGCAGTTCTTC | CASSPLESNEQFF
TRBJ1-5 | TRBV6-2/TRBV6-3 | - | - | TGTGCCAGCAGTTACCTGGCAGGGGATCAGCCCCAGCATTTT | CASSYLAGDQPQHF
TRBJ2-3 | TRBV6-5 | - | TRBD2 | TGTGCCAGCAGTTACACCGGGAGGGCCGGGGGAGCAGATACGCAGTATTTT | CASSYTGRAGGADTQYF
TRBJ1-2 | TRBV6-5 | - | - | TGTGCCACTCAAAAACGGACGGGGGGCTATGGCTACACCTTC | CATQKRTGGYGYTF
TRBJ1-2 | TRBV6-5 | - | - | TGTGCCAGCAGTTACTCAACTGATGGCTACACCTTC | CASSYSTDGYTF
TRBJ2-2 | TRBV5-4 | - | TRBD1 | TGTGCCAGCAGCTTCGGACAGGGAGGAGCCGGGGAGCTGTTTTTT | CASSFGQGGAGELFF
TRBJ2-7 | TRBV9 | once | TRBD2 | TGTGCCAGCAGCGTTTCTGTAAGCGGGAGAAACGAGCAGTACTTC | CASSVSVSGRNEQYF
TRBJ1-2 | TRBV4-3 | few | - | TGCGCCAGCAGCCAACAAGGGACGGCCTATGGCTACACCTTC | CASSQQGTAYGYTF